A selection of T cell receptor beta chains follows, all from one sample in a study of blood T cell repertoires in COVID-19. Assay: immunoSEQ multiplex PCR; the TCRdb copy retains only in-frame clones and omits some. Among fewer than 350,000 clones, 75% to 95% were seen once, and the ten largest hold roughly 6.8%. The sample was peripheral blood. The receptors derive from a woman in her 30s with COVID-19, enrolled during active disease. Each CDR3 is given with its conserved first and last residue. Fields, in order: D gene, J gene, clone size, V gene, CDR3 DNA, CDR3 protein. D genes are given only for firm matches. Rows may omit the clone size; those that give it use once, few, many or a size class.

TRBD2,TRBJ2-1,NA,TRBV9,TGTGCCAGCAGTCCCCGGCGAGCGGGAGGGCCTGACAATGAGCAGTTCTTC,CASSPRRAGGPDNEQFF
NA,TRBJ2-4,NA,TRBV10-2,TGCGCCAGCATTCAGGCGGGGATTCAGTACTTC,CASIQAGIQYF
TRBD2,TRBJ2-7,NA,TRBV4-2,TGTGCCAGCAGCTACGAACTAGCGGGAGTCAACGAGCAGTACTTC,CASSYELAGVNEQYF
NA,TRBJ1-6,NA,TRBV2,TGTGCCAGCAGAGACACACAGAATTCACCCCTCCACTTT,CASRDTQNSPLHF
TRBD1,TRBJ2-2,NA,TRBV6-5,TGTGCCAGCAGTTATAAACGACAGGGGACCGGGGAGCTGTTTTTT,CASSYKRQGTGELFF
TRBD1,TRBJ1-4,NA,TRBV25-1,TGTGCCAGCAGTCTTCAGGGGGCAACTAATGAAAAACTGTTTTTT,CASSLQGATNEKLFF
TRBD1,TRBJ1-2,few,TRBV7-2,TGTGCCAGCAGTTCCGGGACAGGGGTTGGCTACACCTTC,CASSSGTGVGYTF
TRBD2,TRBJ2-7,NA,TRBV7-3,TGTGCCAGCAGCTTATTCAGCGGGAGTGACGAGCAGTACTTC,CASSLFSGSDEQYF
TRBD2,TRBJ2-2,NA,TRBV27,TGTGCCAGCAGTTTATCAACGCGGGAGAGAACCGGGGAGCTGTTTTTT,CASSLSTRERTGELFF
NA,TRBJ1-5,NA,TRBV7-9,TGTGCCAGCAGCCAGGGTCTTCATCAGCCCCAGCATTTT,CASSQGLHQPQHF
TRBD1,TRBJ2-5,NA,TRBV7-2,TGTGCCAGCAGCACGTCGACAGGGGTGGAGACCCAGTACTTC,CASSTSTGVETQYF
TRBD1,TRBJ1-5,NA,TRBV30,TGTGCCTGTAAGACAGGGGTTCAGCCCCAGCATTTT,CACKTGVQPQHF
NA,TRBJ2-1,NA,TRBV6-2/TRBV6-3,TGTGCCAGCAGTTCGGGGGTAGGGGAGCAGTTCTTC,CASSSGVGEQFF
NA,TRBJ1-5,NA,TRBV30,TGTGCCTGCCCCACGGGTAGGAATCAGCCCCAGCATTTT,CACPTGRNQPQHF
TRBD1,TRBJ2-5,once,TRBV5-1,TGCGCCAGCAGCTCGGGTGGGACAGGGAAAGAGACCCAGTACTTC,CASSSGGTGKETQYF
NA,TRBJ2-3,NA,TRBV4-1,TGCGCCAGCAGCCAGCCCCGTCAGTTAGATACGCAGTATTTT,CASSQPRQLDTQYF
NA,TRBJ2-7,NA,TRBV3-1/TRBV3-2,TGTGCCAGCAGCCAGGGGGGCTACGAGCAGTACTTC,CASSQGGYEQYF
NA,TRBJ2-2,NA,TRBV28,TGTGCCAGCAGTTTTGGGGGACTGGGGGTATCGAACACCGGGGAGCTGTTTTTT,CASSFGGLGVSNTGELFF
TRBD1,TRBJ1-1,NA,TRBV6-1,TGTGCCAGCAGTGAAGAAGGGGGCCACACTGAAGCTTTCTTT,CASSEEGGHTEAFF
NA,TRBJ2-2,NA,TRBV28,TGTGCCAGCAGTCTAGGAACCGGGGAGCTGTTTTTT,CASSLGTGELFF
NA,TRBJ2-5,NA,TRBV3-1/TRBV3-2,TGTGCCAGCAGCCACCTAGCCAAAGAGACCCAGTACTTC,CASSHLAKETQYF
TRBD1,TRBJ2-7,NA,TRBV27,TGTGCCAGCAGTAACTCAGGGGGTCCCCGAGAGCAGTACTTC,CASSNSGGPREQYF
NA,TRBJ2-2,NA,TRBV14,TGTGCCAGCAGCCCTCAGGTGTCCGGGGAGCTGTTTTTT,CASSPQVSGELFF
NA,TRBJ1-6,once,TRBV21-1,TGTGCCAGCAGCAAAATGGGGGGTGGGGATTCACCCCTCCACTTT,CASSKMGGGDSPLHF
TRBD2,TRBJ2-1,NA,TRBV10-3,TGTGCCATCAAACCCCTAGCGGAGTACAATGAGCAGTTCTTC,CAIKPLAEYNEQFF
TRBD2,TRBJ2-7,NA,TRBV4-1,TGCGCCAGCAGCCAAGGTCCTAGCGGGGATCGCGAGCAGTACTTC,CASSQGPSGDREQYF
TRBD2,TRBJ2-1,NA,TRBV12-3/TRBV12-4,TGTGCCAGTGGGACTAGCGGGAGTGGTGAGCAGTTCTTC,CASGTSGSGEQFF
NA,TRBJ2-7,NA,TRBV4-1,TGCGCCAGCAGCCCCGGAGGACCCACCTACGAGCAGTACTTC,CASSPGGPTYEQYF
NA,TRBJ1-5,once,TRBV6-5,TGTGCCAGCAGTCCAGGGGTTTATAGCAATCAGCCCCAGCATTTT,CASSPGVYSNQPQHF
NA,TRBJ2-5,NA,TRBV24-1,TGTGCCACCAGTGATTCCCCCGCAGGGGTGGGTGATCCCCAAGAGACCCAGTACTTC,CATSDSPAGVGDPQETQYF
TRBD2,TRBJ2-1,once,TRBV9,TGTGCCAGCAGCGTAGCTGGAGCGGGAGCAAACAATGAGCAGTTCTTC,CASSVAGAGANNEQFF
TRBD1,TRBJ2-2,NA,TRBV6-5,TGTGCCAGCAGCCGGGACAGGGGTTTGGTCGGGGAGCTGTTTTTT,CASSRDRGLVGELFF
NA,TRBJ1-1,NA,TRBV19,TGTGCCAGTAGTATAAAATTCGGGTCTATGAACACTGAAGCTTTCTTT,CASSIKFGSMNTEAFF